The rows below give T cell receptor beta chains drawn from one sample of a study of beta chain features in type 1 diabetes. Profiling relied on immunoSEQ multiplex PCR, and the TCRdb table lists in-frame clones only, not all of them. The table has hundreds of thousands of clones, about an eighth seen once. The sample taken for sequencing was naive CD4+ T cells from blood. These receptor sequences come from a man between 18 and 29 years old with type 1 diabetes. Both conserved end residues are part of each CDR3. The D gene is left open where the match is weak. Clone size is stated in some rows and not others, as once, few, many or a class when expanded.

J: TRBJ2-7; size: few; D: TRBD1; V: TRBV5-1; CDR3: CASSLGQGAEEQYF; DNA: TGCGCCAGCAGCTTGGGACAGGGGGCCGAGGAGCAGTACTTC
J: TRBJ2-5; size: NA; D: TRBD2; V: TRBV11-2; CDR3: CASSKGLQETQYF; DNA: TGTGCCAGCAGTAAGGGACTACAAGAGACCCAGTACTTC
J: TRBJ2-2; size: NA; D: NA; V: TRBV7-2; CDR3: CASSLARGELFF; DNA: TGTGCCAGCAGCTTAGCGCGCGGGGAGCTGTTTTTT
J: TRBJ2-7; size: NA; D: TRBD2; V: TRBV15; CDR3: CATSRASGSIGEQYF; DNA: TGTGCCACCAGCAGGGCTAGCGGGAGCATCGGCGAGCAGTACTTC
J: TRBJ2-5; size: few; D: NA; V: TRBV2; CDR3: CASSIIEETQYF; DNA: TGTGCCAGCAGTATCATAGAAGAGACCCAGTACTTC
J: TRBJ2-5; size: NA; D: TRBD2; V: TRBV28; CDR3: CASPPGGGAGQETQYF; DNA: TGTGCCAGCCCCCCTGGCGGGGGGGCTGGGCAAGAGACCCAGTACTTC
J: TRBJ2-2; size: NA; D: NA; V: TRBV7-2; CDR3: CASSLAREFTGELFF; DNA: TGTGCCAGCAGCTTAGCTAGGGAATTCACCGGGGAGCTGTTTTTT
J: TRBJ2-1; size: few; D: TRBD1; V: TRBV18; CDR3: CASSRDRAEYNEQFF; DNA: TGTGCCAGCTCCAGAGACAGGGCGGAGTACAATGAGCAGTTCTTC
J: TRBJ2-1; size: few; D: NA; V: TRBV7-9; CDR3: CASSLSGDNEQFF; DNA: TGTGCCAGCAGCTTGTCAGGGGATAATGAGCAGTTCTTC
J: TRBJ1-2; size: NA; D: NA; V: TRBV5-1; CDR3: CASSPSEQIGYTF; DNA: TGCGCCAGCAGCCCAAGCGAGCAGATCGGCTACACCTTC
J: TRBJ1-2; size: few; D: TRBD1; V: TRBV30; CDR3: CACTRGRSYGYTF; DNA: TGTGCCTGTACCAGGGGGCGGTCTTACGGCTACACCTTC
J: TRBJ2-2; size: many; D: TRBD1; V: TRBV23-1; CDR3: CASSRGTAANTGELFF; DNA: TGCGCCAGCAGTCGGGGGACAGCTGCGAACACCGGGGAGCTGTTTTTT
J: TRBJ1-6; size: NA; D: TRBD1; V: TRBV5-1; CDR3: CASSFSGTDLNSPLHF; DNA: TGCGCCAGCAGCTTTTCCGGGACAGATCTTAATTCACCCCTCCACTTT
J: TRBJ2-7; size: NA; D: NA; V: TRBV30; CDR3: CAWSVVGTTEEQYF; DNA: TGTGCCTGGAGTGTAGTTGGAACCACGGAGGAGCAGTACTTC
J: TRBJ1-4; size: few; D: NA; V: TRBV6-5; CDR3: CASSPSSATNEKLFF; DNA: TGTGCCAGCAGCCCGTCCAGTGCAACTAATGAAAAACTGTTTTTT